This TCR beta chain appears in the sequencing data of a study of long-term antiretroviral therapy in people with HIV (dated by TCRdb to about 2022). Study-level background: Collection of the earliest samples took place about a decade ahead of the 2015 WHO recommendation for immediate ART, at a time when ART was typically delayed until CD4 counts fell. Whether ART initiation and durable HIV suppression were associated with changes in peripheral blood TRB repertoire composition and diversity was tested in a retrospective serial study. A total of around 190 cryopreserved PBMC samples came from approximately 30 adults with confirmed HIV infection and were collected serially over a mean of roughly six years (range 1-12). Test extractions of a monoclonal T-cell line alongside a few dozen polyclonal samples showed no cross-contamination during QIAcube processing. Of the 30 participants with HIV, eleven were female. The investigation overall reported the following: Inferences about post-ART repertoire changes were limited because no data were available on ART adherence, viral resistance or therapy changes. Starting ART was linked to a significant rise in TRB diversity, yet even with long-term ART the diversity remained significantly lower than in transplant donor controls. The repertoire was dominated across all time points by expanded TRB clones identified before ART initiation, although this dominance was seen to fluctuate and to decrease in many PLHIV after ART. Unsorted PBMC were profiled instead of sorted CD4+ and CD8+ T cells because pre-ART samples had limited cell numbers. Compared with controls, HIV repertoires had narrower CDR3 length ranges, and the network structure pointed to an antigen-experienced repertoire that shifted only slightly toward naive after ART. Because PBMC availability was limited, only the TCR beta chain was sequenced, with no alpha chain pairing. The samples were dated from about 2003 to 2018, and the ART regimens that were used may be less effective than current ART regimens.

A remark on this clone: What antigen it recognizes has not been identified. No base qualities exist here, and no much larger clone lies one base off it.

Sequencing of the TRB variable region was done with the immunoSEQ hsTCRB v3.0 assay at survey level resolution. TRB sequencing targeted a depth of roughly 35,000-50,000 T-cell genomes per sample. TRB libraries were pooled and sequenced on an Illumina MiSeq using a v3 150-cycle kit. In the source study's methods: Repertoire analysis was performed in R inside a reproducible Nextflow workflow that covered QC, data transformation and analysis. Custom analyses were implemented in LymphoSeq2, an R package for AIRR-Seq data exploration. A handful of samples yielding fewer than 5000 total TRB sequences were excluded, leaving more than 150 analyzed HIV repertoires. Of the roughly 180 retained HIV repertoires, over 55 were collected before and approximately 130 after ART initiation. Repertoires were downsampled to 5000 TRB nucleotide sequences, and summary statistics were averaged over 100 downsampling iterations. The analysis kept only TRB sequences whose CDR3 regions were at least seven amino acids long. A Shannon entropy-derived clonality score and the Gini coefficient were used to measure diversity. Repertoire networks linked the top 5000 CDR3 amino acid sequences whenever two sequences differed by an edit distance of one. For TRB CDR3 amino acid sequences, antigen specificity groups and MHC restriction were predicted with GLIPH2. CDR3 amino acid sequences were matched against VDJdb and McPAS-TCR to flag known CMV, EBV, HIV or tissue antigen associations. Pre-ART, post-ART and control groups were compared with Wilcoxon signed-rank tests and Holm-Bonferroni correction. TCRdb obtained this table from immuneACCESS and retained in-frame rearrangements with V and J assigned. These tables miss some clones; where compared with another copy, unresolved V genes account for less than half of the shortfall, and the remainder is unexplained. V and J calls plus clone size are reproduced from that table; the DNA served to infer D and trimming. In all, the sample holds about 48,000 clones, and about 88% of those were seen once. The ten largest clones represent roughly 3% of the sample.

Its CDR3 holds 15 amino acids, cysteine through phenylalanine. Just CDR3 DNA is preserved here, 45 bases in frame from base 1. V is clipped by 5 bases and J by 4 bases, and the sequence between their germline boundaries is 17 bases long. Sequences LNHDA (CDR1) and SQIVND (CDR2) are obtained from the germline V gene (reference sequence). Inclusion was restricted to participants for whom at least one PBMC sample before ART initiation and at least two post-ART samples were available. Treatment was received in the United States of America by all participants with HIV. Before DNA extraction, cryopreserved samples of about 0.95-10 million PBMC were thawed and then washed. At the time of the earliest PBMC sample, participants with HIV were aged between about 20 and 54 years. PBMC samples were contributed by each participant from 1-4 timepoints before ART initiation and 2-8 timepoints after ART initiation, with a median of 7 samples. Serial HIV viral load, CD4+ T-cell count, ART history and demographic data were obtained for every participant. Genomic DNA was extracted from unsorted PBMC with a Qiagen kit on a QIAcube, processed in batches of 12 samples.

The sequence was obtained from a woman between 18 and 30 years old with HIV. The sample here was unsorted PBMCs, taken 0.8 years after starting antiretroviral therapy. The sequence is built from TRBV19 and TRBJ1-2; the D gene is perhaps TRBD1, from 5 matching bases. The CDR3 region: CASSSPGGGSYGYTF. The bases are TGTGCCAGTAGTTCCCCCGGGGGTGGGAGCTATGGCTACACCTTC.